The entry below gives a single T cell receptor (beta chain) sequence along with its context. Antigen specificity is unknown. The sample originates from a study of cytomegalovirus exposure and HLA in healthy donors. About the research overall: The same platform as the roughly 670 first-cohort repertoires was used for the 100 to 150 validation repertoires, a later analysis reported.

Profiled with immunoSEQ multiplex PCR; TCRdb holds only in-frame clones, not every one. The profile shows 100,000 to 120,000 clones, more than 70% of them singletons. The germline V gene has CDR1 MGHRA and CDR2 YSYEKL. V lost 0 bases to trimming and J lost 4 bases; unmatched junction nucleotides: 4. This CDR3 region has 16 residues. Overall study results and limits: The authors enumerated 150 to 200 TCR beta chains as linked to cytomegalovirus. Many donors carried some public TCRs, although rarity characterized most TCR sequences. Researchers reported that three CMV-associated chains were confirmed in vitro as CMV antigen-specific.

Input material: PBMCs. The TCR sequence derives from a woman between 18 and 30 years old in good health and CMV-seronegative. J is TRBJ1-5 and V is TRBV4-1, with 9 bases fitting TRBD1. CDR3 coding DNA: TGCGCCAGCAGCCAAGAAACAGGGGGCCAGAATCAGCCCCAGCATTTT. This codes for CASSQETGGQNQPQHF.